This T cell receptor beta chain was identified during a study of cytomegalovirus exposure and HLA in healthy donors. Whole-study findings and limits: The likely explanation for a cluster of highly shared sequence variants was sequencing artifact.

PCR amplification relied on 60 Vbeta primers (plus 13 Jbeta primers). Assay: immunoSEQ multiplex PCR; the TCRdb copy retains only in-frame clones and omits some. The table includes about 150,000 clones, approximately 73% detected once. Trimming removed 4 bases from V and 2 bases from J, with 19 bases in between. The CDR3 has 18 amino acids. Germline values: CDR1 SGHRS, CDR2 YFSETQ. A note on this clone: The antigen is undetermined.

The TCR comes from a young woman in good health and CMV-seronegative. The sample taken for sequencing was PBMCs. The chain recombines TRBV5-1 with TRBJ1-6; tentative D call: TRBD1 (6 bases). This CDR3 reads CASSIGTPLRTYNSPLHF. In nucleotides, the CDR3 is TGCGCCAGCAGCATCGGGACACCTCTTAGGACCTATAATTCACCCCTCCACTTT.